This TCR beta chain was sequenced during a study of neurological immune-mediated disorders. The cDNA was synthesized by 5'RACE incorporating 10-nucleotide random UMIs. From 15-18 subjects, over 160 million TCR-beta sequences were obtained in each sequencing run. One entry per CDR3 protein, called by TCRdb with MiXCR from the 5' RACE reads. Among 69,000 or so distinct CDR3 sequences listed, around 4.8% were seen once. This clonotype was observed at least ten times. J was trimmed by 2 bases and V by 1 base; bases with no gene match: 3. CDR3 size: 15 residues. Germline CDR1 is LNHNV and CDR2 is YYDKDF (reference sequence).

The chain joins TRBV15 to TRBJ2-3; 7 bases map to TRBD2. This receptor was taken from a woman aged 70-85 years with multiple sclerosis. Sequenced: PBMCs. The chain's CDR3 is CATSRASGATDTQYF. CDR3 DNA sequence: TGTGCCACCAGCAGAGCTAGCGGAGCCACAGATACGCAGTATTTT.